Shown below are 9 T cell receptor beta chains from a single sample sequenced in a study of blood T cells in healthy people across ages. PCR was performed a second time for about 7 to 12 cycles using a sample-barcoded 5' primer and a J-beta primer mix. TCRdb re-called the 5' RACE reads through MiXCR, storing one row per CDR3 protein. The repertoire holds 700,000 to 850,000 distinct CDR3 sequences, with about 37% as singletons. The sample was blood. These receptors were obtained from a man younger than 35 in good health.

The chain carries TRBV20-1 and TRBJ2-3, with 11 bases that match TRBD2. The CDR3 length is 19 residues. Per the germline V gene, CDR1 is DFQATT and CDR2 is SNEGSKA (reference sequence). V lost 6 bases and J lost 0; bases outside the gene matches: 17. The CDR3 is CSALPAQVPSGGSTDTQYF. The CDR3 DNA sequence: TGCAGTGCCCTCCCCGCCCAGGTCCCTAGCGGGGGGAGCACAGATACGCAGTATTTT.

V gene TRBV3-1 combines with J gene TRBJ1-1; no firm D call. Germline CDR1 is LGHDT and CDR2 is YNNKEL (reference sequence). This CDR3 contains 16 residues. V dropped 1 base and J dropped 4 bases, with 16 bases sitting between them. CDR3 amino acids: CASSQGNGYRRTEAFF. The CDR3 DNA reads as TGTGCCAGCAGCCAAGGTAATGGGTACCGGCGCACTGAAGCTTTCTTT.

The chain links TRBV3-1 to TRBJ2-3; a weak D match, TRBD2 (5 bases). The V end lost 4 bases, the J end lost 2 bases, and 13 bases lay between the germline ends. Germline V gives CDR1 LGHDT, CDR2 YNNKEL (reference sequence). This CDR3 spans 15 amino acids. The DNA for the CDR3 is TGTGCCAGCAGCCGAGCGGAACGATTCACAGATACGCAGTATTTT. Translated, it gives CASSRAERFTDTQYF.

This clonotype was counted ten times or more. The genes are TRBV29-1 and TRBJ2-1; possibly TRBD1 for D (6 bases). V lost 8 bases to trimming and J lost 8 bases, with 19 bases between them. The germline V gene has CDR1 SQVTM and CDR2 ANQGSEA. The CDR3 extends over 13 amino acids. The DNA of the CDR3 is TGCAGCACCTCTCGACAGGTTGGGGATGAGCAGTTCTTC. This translates into CSTSRQVGDEQFF.

A few counts support this clonotype. The chain combines TRBV12-3 or TRBV12-4 with TRBJ1-2; D possibly corresponds to TRBD1 (6 bases). V was clipped by 2 bases and J by 3 bases, with 13 bases between them. The CDR3 contains 15 residues. The CDR3 DNA follows: TGTGCCAGCAGTTTATGGACAGTAAGCCACTATGGCTACACCTTC. It translates to CASSLWTVSHYGYTF.

Concerning this clonotype: A junction boundary mismatches the germline segment, possibly from a read error. J is TRBJ2-5 and V is TRBV10-3; no reliable D call. The J call may not be correct, given that the DNA end is closer to TRBJ2-7. The germline V gene encodes CDR1 ENHRY and CDR2 SYGVKD. This CDR3 is 13 amino acids long. The CDR3 sequence is CAIIEVRNYEQYF. DNA for the CDR3: TGTGCCATCATTGAGGTCAGAAATTACGAGCAGTACTTC.

This sequence joins TRBV11-2 and TRBJ1-2; TRBD1 matches 7 bases. Per the germline V gene, CDR1 is SGHAT and CDR2 is FQNNGV. This CDR3 comprises 15 residues. The junction had 7 bases not matched to a gene; V was cut back by 0 bases and J by 6 bases. As DNA, the CDR3 is TGTGCCAGCAGCTTAGATCCCCAGGGGACAGATGGCTACACCTTC. It specifies CASSLDPQGTDGYTF. The whole variable domain, remainder taken from reference TRBV11-2 and TRBJ1-2, is EAGVAQSPRYKIIEKRQSVAFWCNPISGHATLYWYQQILGQGPKLLIQFQNNGVVDDSQLPKDRFSAERLKGVDSTLKIQPAKLEDSAVYLCASSLDPQGTDGYTFGSGTRLTVV.

This chain uses TRBV3-1 with TRBJ1-2; 7 bases agree with TRBD1. The CDR3 length is 13 residues. Germline V CDR1 and CDR2: LGHDT, YNNKEL (reference sequence). V shed 6 bases and J 8 bases; nucleotides not matched to a gene: 9. The CDR3 here is CASSLTGAWGYTF. DNA for the CDR3: TGTGCCAGCAGTCTTACAGGGGCATGGGGCTACACCTTC.

The chain combines TRBV4-1 with TRBJ1-5; TRBD1 aligns across 7 bases. The CDR3 contains 15 residues. The V and J ends lost 3 bases and 5 bases, in that order; junction bases with no gene match: 7. CDR1 is MGHRA, CDR2 YSYEKL, per germline. CDR3 in amino acids: CASSQDDRVHQPQHF. The CDR3 DNA sequence: TGCGCCAGCAGCCAGGACGACAGGGTGCATCAGCCCCAGCATTTT.